The present entry profiles one TCR beta chain with its context. The CDR3 has 16 amino acids. The V end was cut by 3 bases, the J end by 1 base, with 13 bases between. Germline V gives CDR1 KGHSH, CDR2 LQKENI. The data were taken from a study of blood T cell repertoires in COVID-19. About the study: Sites across the United States, Italy and Spain contributed samples from acute and convalescent COVID-19. T cells, B-cell-depleted T cells, or PBMCs provided the cDNA or gDNA that served as material.

Sequenced by immunoSEQ multiplex PCR; TCRdb stores in-frame clones only, minus some. The data show some 130,000 clones, approximately 85% seen once. This chain connects TRBV18 to TRBJ1-5; TRBD1 might be the D (5 bases). The receptor was derived from a human donor in a cohort sampled during active COVID-19. Sequencing was performed on peripheral blood. The CDR3 loop is CASSPSGGKSNQPQHF. The CDR3 DNA is TGTGCCAGCTCACCGTCCGGGGGAAAGAGCAATCAGCCCCAGCATTTT.